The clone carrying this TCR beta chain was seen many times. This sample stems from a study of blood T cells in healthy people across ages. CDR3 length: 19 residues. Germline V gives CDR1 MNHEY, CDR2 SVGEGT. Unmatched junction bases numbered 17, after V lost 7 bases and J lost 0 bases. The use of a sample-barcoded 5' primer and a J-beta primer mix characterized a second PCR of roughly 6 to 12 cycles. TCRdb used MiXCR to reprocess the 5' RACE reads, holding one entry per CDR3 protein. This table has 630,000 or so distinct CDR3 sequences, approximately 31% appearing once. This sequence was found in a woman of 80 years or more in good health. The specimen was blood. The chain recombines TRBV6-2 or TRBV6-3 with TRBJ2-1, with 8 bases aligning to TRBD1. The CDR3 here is CASTTPGQGIGSSYNEQFF. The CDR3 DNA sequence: TGTGCCAGCACCACCCCCGGACAGGGTATAGGGAGCTCCTACAATGAGCAGTTCTTC.